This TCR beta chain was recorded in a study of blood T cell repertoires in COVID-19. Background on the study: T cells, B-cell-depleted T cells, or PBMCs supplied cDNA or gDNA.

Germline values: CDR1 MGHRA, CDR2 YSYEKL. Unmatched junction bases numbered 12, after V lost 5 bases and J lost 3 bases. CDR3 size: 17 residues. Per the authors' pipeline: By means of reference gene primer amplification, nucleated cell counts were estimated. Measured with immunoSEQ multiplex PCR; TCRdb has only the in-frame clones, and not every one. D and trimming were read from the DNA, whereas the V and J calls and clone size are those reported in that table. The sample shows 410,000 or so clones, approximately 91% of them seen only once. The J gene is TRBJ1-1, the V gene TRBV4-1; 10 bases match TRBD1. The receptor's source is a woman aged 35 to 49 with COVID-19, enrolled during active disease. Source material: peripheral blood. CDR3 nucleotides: TGCGCCAGCAGCTATTCGACAGGGGGCCTGATGGACACTGAAGCTTTCTTT. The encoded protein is CASSYSTGGLMDTEAFF.